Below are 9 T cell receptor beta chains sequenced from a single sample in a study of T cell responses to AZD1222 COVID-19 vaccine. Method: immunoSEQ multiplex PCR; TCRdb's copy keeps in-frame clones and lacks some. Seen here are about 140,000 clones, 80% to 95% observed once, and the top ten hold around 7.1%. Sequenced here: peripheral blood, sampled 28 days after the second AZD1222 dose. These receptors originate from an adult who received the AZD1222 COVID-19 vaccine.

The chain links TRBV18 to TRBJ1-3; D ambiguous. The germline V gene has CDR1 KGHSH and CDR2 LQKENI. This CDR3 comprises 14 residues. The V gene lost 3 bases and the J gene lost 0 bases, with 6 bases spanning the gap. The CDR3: CASSPPLSGNTIYF. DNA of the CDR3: TGTGCCAGCTCACCCCCCCTCTCTGGAAACACCATATATTTT.

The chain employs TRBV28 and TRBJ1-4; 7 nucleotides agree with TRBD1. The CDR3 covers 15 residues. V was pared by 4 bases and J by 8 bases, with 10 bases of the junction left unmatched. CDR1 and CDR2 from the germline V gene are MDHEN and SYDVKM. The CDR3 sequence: CASSSFDRVREKLFF. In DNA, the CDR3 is TGTGCCAGCAGTTCATTTGACAGGGTACGCGAAAAACTGTTTTTT.

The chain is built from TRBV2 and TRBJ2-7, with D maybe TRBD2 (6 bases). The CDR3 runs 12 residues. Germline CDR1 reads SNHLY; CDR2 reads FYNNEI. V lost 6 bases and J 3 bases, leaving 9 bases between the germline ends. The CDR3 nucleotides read TGTGCCAGCAGGTACGGGGGCTACGAGCAGTACTTC. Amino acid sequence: CASRYGGYEQYF.

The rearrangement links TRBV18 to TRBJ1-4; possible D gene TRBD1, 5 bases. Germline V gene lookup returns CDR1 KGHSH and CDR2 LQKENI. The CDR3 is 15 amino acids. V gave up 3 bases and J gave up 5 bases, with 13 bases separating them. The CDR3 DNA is TGTGCCAGCTCACCCTCAGGGCTCTGGAATGAAAAACTGTTTTTT. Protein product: CASSPSGLWNEKLFF.

CDR3 sequence reads: CAISESLGFSGEAFF. The CDR3, as DNA: TGTGCCATCAGTGAGTCTCTAGGCTTCTCGGGGGAAGCTTTCTTT. The V call is TRBV10-3, the J call TRBJ1-1, with D uncertain. V lost 0 bases and J lost 8, with 16 bases in between. CDR3 length equals 15 residues. Germline values: CDR1 ENHRY, CDR2 SYGVKD.

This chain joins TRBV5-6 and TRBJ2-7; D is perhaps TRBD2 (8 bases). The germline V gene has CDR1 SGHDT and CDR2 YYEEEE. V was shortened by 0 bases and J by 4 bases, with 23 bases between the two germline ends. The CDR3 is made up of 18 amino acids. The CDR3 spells CASSLARGGQRLFYEQYF. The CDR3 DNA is TGTGCCAGCAGCTTGGCCCGGGGGGGACAGCGATTATTTTACGAGCAGTACTTC.

The CDR3 DNA reads TGTGCCAGCAGCGCCACGGGGTGGGACTATGGCTACACCTTC. Translating gives CASSATGWDYGYTF. The V call is TRBV7-2, the J call TRBJ1-2; unclear D gene. Trimming took 5 bases from V and 3 from J, leaving 13 bases between them. CDR3 length: 14 residues. Germline V gives CDR1 SGHTA, CDR2 FQGNSA.

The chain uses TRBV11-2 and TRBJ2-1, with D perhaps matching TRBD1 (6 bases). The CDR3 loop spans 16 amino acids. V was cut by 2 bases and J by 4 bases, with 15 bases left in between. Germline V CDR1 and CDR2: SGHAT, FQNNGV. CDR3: CASSLIKGVPYNEQFF. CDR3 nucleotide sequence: TGTGCCAGCAGCTTAATTAAGGGGGTCCCATACAATGAGCAGTTCTTC.

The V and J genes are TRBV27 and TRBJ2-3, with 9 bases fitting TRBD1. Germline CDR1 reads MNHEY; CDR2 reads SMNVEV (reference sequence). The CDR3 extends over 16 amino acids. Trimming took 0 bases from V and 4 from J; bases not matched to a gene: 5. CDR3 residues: CASSLSTGGVPDTQYF. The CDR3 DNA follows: TGTGCCAGCAGTTTATCTACAGGGGGCGTACCAGATACGCAGTATTTT.